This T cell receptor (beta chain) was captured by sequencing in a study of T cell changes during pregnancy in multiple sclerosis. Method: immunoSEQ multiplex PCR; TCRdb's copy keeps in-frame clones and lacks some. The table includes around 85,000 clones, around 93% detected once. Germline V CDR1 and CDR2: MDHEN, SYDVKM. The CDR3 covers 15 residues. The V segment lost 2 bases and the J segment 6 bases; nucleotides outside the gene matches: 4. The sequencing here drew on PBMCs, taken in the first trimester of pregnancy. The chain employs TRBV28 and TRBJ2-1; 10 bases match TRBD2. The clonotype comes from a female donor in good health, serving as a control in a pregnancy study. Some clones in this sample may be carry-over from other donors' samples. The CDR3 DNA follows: TGTGCCAGCAGTTTAAAAGCTAGCGGGGGCAATGAGCAGTTCTTC. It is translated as CASSLKASGGNEQFF.